This TCR beta chain derives from a study of blood T cell repertoires in COVID-19. The CDR3 sequence is 14 residues long. Assay used: immunoSEQ multiplex PCR; TCRdb lists only in-frame clones, some missing. The table has under 300,000 clones, 85% to 90% seen once; the top ten hold 3.5% to 5.5%. The chain uses TRBV21-1 and TRBJ2-5; the table's D call of TRBD1 was not tested on the DNA. TRBV21-1 constitutes a pseudogene. Specimen: peripheral blood. This receptor was taken from a woman aged 35 to 49 who had recovered from COVID-19. In DNA form, the CDR3 reads TGTGCCAGCAGCAAAGAGGGACAAATCGAGACCCAGTACTTC. Its translation is CASSKEGQIETQYF.